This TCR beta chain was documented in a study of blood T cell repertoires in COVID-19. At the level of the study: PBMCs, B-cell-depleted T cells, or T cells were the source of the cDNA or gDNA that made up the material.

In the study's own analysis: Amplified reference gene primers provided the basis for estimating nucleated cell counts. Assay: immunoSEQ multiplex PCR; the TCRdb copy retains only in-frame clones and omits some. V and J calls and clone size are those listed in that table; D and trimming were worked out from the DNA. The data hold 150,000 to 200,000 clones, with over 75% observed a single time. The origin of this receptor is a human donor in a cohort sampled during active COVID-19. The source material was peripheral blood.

CDR3 sequence (DNA): TGTGCCACCCGCCCCGGGGCAACTAATGAAAAACTGTTTTTT. It translates to CATRPGATNEKLFF. The chain recombines TRBV21-1 with TRBJ1-4. TRBV21-1 corresponds to a pseudogene. The CDR3 sequence is 14 residues long.